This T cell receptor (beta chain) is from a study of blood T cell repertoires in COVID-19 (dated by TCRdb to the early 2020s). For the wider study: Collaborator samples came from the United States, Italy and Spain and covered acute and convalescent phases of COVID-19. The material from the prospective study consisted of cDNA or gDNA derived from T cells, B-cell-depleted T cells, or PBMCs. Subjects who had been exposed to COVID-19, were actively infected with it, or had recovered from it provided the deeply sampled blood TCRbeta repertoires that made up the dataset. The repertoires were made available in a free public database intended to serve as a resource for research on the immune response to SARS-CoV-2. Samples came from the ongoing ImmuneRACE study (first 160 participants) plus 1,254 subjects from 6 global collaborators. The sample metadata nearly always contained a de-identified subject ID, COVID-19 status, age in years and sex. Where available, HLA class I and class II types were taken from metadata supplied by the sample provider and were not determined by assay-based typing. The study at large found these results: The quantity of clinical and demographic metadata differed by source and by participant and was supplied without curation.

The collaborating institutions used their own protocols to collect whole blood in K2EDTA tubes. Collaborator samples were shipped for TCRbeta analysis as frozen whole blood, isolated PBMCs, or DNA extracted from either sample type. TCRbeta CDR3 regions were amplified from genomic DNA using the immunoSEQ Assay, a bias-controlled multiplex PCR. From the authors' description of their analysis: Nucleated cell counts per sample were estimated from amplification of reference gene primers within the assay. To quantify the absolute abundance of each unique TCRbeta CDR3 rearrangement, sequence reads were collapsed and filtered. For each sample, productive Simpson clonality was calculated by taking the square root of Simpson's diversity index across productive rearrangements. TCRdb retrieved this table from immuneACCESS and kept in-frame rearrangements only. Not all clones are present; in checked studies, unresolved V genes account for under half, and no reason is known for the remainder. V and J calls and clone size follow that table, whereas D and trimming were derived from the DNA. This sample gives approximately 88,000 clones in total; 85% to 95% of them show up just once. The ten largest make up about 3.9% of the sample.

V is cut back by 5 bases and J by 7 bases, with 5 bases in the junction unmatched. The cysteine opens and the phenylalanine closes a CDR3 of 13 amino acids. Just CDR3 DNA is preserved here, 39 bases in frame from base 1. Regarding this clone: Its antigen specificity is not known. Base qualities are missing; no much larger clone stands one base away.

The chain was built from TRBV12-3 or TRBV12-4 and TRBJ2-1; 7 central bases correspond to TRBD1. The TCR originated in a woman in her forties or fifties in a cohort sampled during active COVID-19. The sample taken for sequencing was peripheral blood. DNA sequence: TGTGCCAGCAGTCCCGGGACAGATAATGAGCAGTTCTTC. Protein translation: CASSPGTDNEQFF.